A selection of T cell receptor beta chains follows, all from one sample in a study of Ad26.COV2.S vaccination and SARS-CoV-2 variants. Produced via immunoSEQ multiplex PCR; TCRdb's table is partial and in-frame only. The sample includes about 350,000 clones, around 88% of them seen just once. The starting material was peripheral blood, obtained in a trial of Ad26.COV2.S vaccine versus placebo. Receptors originate from a person between 18 and 65 years old who received the Ad26.COV2.S COVID-19 vaccine or a placebo. Each CDR3 is given with its conserved first and last residue. The D gene is left open where the match is weak. Size is stated for part of the rows, as once, few or many counts, or as a class when the clone is expanded.

V	J	D	size	CDR3	DNA
TRBV3-1/TRBV3-2	TRBJ1-2	.	.	CASSQVRARGGYTF	TGTGCCAGCAGCCAAGTTAGGGCCAGGGGCGGCTACACCTTC
TRBV14	TRBJ1-1	.	.	CASSPWGGFTEAFF	TGTGCCAGCAGCCCCTGGGGAGGCTTCACTGAAGCTTTCTTT
TRBV2	TRBJ1-1	.	.	CASSGGSLNTEAFF	TGTGCCAGCTCCGGGGGGTCGCTTAACACTGAAGCTTTCTTT
TRBV3-1/TRBV3-2	TRBJ1-1	.	once	CASSQEPGMNTEAFF	TGTGCCAGCAGCCAAGAACCGGGTATGAACACTGAAGCTTTCTTT
TRBV27	TRBJ1-1	.	.	CASSLVPGRNLNTEAFF	TGTGCCAGCAGTTTAGTCCCAGGCCGGAATCTGAACACTGAAGCTTTCTTT
TRBV6-6	TRBJ1-1	.	.	CASSSPGAQAFF	TGTGCCAGCAGTTCCCCAGGGGCCCAAGCTTTCTTT
TRBV5-1	TRBJ2-5	TRBD2	.	CASSSSGSPQETQYF	TGCGCCAGCAGTTCCAGCGGGAGTCCCCAAGAGACCCAGTACTTC
TRBV9	TRBJ2-2	.	.	CASSLNTGELFF	TGTGCCAGCAGCCTCAACACCGGGGAGCTGTTTTTT
TRBV5-1	TRBJ1-3	TRBD1	.	CASRRDSSSGNTIYF	TGCGCCAGCAGAAGGGACAGCTCCTCTGGAAACACCATATATTTT
TRBV5-1	TRBJ1-2	TRBD1	.	CASSPWTGGLTNYGYTF	TGCGCCAGCAGCCCTTGGACAGGGGGCCTAACTAACTATGGCTACACCTTC
TRBV3-1/TRBV3-2	TRBJ1-5	.	.	CASSQDYGGTSNQPQHF	TGTGCCAGCAGCCAAGATTATGGGGGAACGAGCAATCAGCCCCAGCATTTT
TRBV25-1	TRBJ1-1	TRBD1	.	CASSEQGASTEAFF	TGTGCCAGCAGTGAACAGGGGGCGTCCACTGAAGCTTTCTTT
TRBV27	TRBJ2-1	TRBD2	.	CASSSGLAGQFF	TGTGCCAGCAGTTCCGGACTAGCGGGGCAGTTCTTC
TRBV3-1/TRBV3-2	TRBJ2-7	.	few	CASSLTVSYEQYF	TGTGCCAGCAGCCTCACGGTGAGCTACGAGCAGTACTTC
TRBV6-5	TRBJ1-5	.	.	CASGGFSNQPQHF	TGTGCCAGCGGGGGGTTTAGCAATCAGCCCCAGCATTTT
TRBV5-1	TRBJ2-1	TRBD2	.	CASSFGTSGEEQFF	TGCGCCAGCAGCTTCGGGACTAGCGGTGAGGAGCAGTTCTTC
TRBV6-1	TRBJ1-1	.	.	CASSEWYQGLTEAFF	TGTGCCAGCAGTGAATGGTACCAGGGGCTGACTGAAGCTTTCTTT
TRBV7-2	TRBJ1-3	.	once	CASSFQRGLTGNTIYF	TGTGCCAGCAGCTTTCAGCGGGGTTTAACTGGAAACACCATATATTTT
TRBV6-2/TRBV6-3	TRBJ2-3	TRBD2	.	CASSRTSGEGKDTQYF	TGTGCCAGCAGCCGGACTAGCGGGGAGGGAAAGGATACGCAGTATTTT
TRBV27	TRBJ2-3	TRBD2	.	CASSPERGGTDTQYF	TGTGCCAGCAGTCCGGAGCGGGGGGGCACAGATACGCAGTATTTT
TRBV6-5	TRBJ2-7	TRBD1	.	CASSYSGTGDSYEQYF	TGTGCCAGCAGTTACTCCGGGACAGGCGATTCCTACGAGCAGTACTTC
TRBV4-3	TRBJ2-2	.	few	CASSQAGRRTGELFF	TGCGCCAGCAGCCAAGCGGGACGGCGCACCGGGGAGCTGTTTTTT
TRBV9	TRBJ2-5	.	.	CASSVAPQETQYF	TGTGCCAGCAGCGTAGCCCCTCAAGAGACCCAGTACTTC
TRBV28	TRBJ1-1	TRBD1	.	CASSLSWTGMWAFF	TGTGCCAGCAGTTTATCATGGACAGGGATGTGGGCTTTCTTT
TRBV6-5	TRBJ2-3	TRBD2	.	CASRVAGGDTQYF	TGTGCCAGCAGGGTAGCGGGAGGAGATACGCAGTATTTT
TRBV7-9	TRBJ1-2	.	.	CASSPQGDYGYTF	TGTGCCAGCAGCCCCCAGGGCGACTATGGCTACACCTTC
TRBV27	TRBJ2-1	.	.	CASSTGHYYNEQFF	TGTGCCAGCAGTACCGGACACTACTACAATGAGCAGTTCTTC
TRBV11-3	TRBJ1-1	TRBD1	.	CASSLTGGLNTEAFF	TGTGCCAGCAGCTTAACAGGGGGCCTGAACACTGAAGCTTTCTTT
TRBV5-4	TRBJ2-2	.	many	CASRTSTGELFF	TGTGCCAGCAGAACCTCCACCGGGGAGCTGTTTTTT